The 26 T cell receptor beta chains listed next were all sequenced from one sample in a study of control samples from healthy donors and cancer patients. Data came from immunoSEQ multiplex PCR; TCRdb stores just in-frame clones and leaves some out. The repertoire consists of about 130,000 clones, with 85% to 95% occurring once and the leading ten covering 13% to 15%. Sequenced sample: PBMCs. The receptors were sampled from a man aged 55 to 69 with colorectal cancer.

The gene calls are TRBV27 and TRBJ1-2; 9 nucleotides agree with TRBD1. The J segment lost 4 bases and the V segment lost 6 bases, leaving 9 bases of the junction unmatched. This CDR3 contains 15 residues. The germline gives CDR1 MNHEY, CDR2 SMNVEV (reference sequence). The CDR3 spells CASRLQGARGYGYTF. CDR3 sequence (DNA): TGTGCCAGCAGGCTACAGGGGGCGCGAGGCTATGGCTACACCTTC.

This clone was recorded once. The rearrangement links TRBV24-1 to TRBJ1-1; D remains ambiguous. Germline CDR1 KGHDR, CDR2 SFDVKD. This CDR3 has 13 residues. Trimming took off 5 bases at V and 1 base at J, with 7 bases between the two ends. CDR3: CATSVRGNTEAFF. The CDR3 DNA reads TGTGCCACCAGTGTCCGGGGGAACACTGAAGCTTTCTTT.

As to this clone: Other DNA sequences of this sample code for an identical CDR3. This chain links TRBV6-1 with TRBJ2-7; no reliable D call. The germline gives CDR1 MNHNS, CDR2 SASEGT. This CDR3 contains 11 residues. Deletions cut 2 bases from V and 3 bases from J, with 2 bases between. The CDR3 loop is CASSEFYEQYF. DNA for the CDR3: TGTGCCAGCAGTGAATTCTACGAGCAGTACTTC.

The rearrangement links TRBV27 to TRBJ2-7; the D call may be TRBD1 or TRBD2 (5 bases each). V was cut by 2 bases and J by 3 bases, with 14 bases left in between. This CDR3 has 15 residues. Germline V lookup: CDR1 MNHEY, CDR2 SMNVEV (reference sequence). This chain's CDR3 is CASSLGQGDVYEQYF. CDR3 nucleotides: TGTGCCAGCAGTTTAGGGCAGGGAGACGTCTACGAGCAGTACTTC.

A word on this clone: In the same sample, other DNA sequences code for this CDR3. Written as DNA, the CDR3 is TGTGCCAGCTCACCAAGCGGGGGGGCTTACGAGCAGTACTTC. Translating gives CASSPSGGAYEQYF. The chain recombines TRBV18 with TRBJ2-7; 10 bases align to TRBD2. This CDR3 is built from 14 residues. Germline V lookup: CDR1 KGHSH, CDR2 LQKENI. J gave up 4 bases and V 2 bases, and 2 bases lay outside the gene matches.

The chain has TRBV24-1 and TRBJ2-2, with 8 bases lining up with TRBD1. The V gene end was trimmed by 3 bases and the J gene end by 1 base; junction bases not matched to a gene: 3. There are 16 residues in the CDR3. The germline CDR1 and CDR2 sequences are KGHDR and SFDVKD. The CDR3 here is CATSDTGTGNTGELFF. CDR3 DNA sequence: TGTGCCACCAGTGATACCGGGACAGGGAACACCGGGGAGCTGTTTTTT.

The chain carries TRBV2 and TRBJ2-3; D is undetermined. V gave up 5 bases and J gave up 0 bases, with 15 bases separating them. The CDR3 extends over 16 amino acids. Germline V gene data show CDR1 as SNHLY and CDR2 as FYNNEI. CDR3 sequence reads: CASSKMTVASTDTQYF. As DNA, the CDR3 is TGTGCCAGCAGTAAAATGACGGTAGCTAGCACAGATACGCAGTATTTT.

The chain couples TRBV18 to TRBJ1-4; D is unresolved. The CDR3 consists of 13 residues. The germline V and J ends were trimmed by 2 bases and 8 bases, with 9 bases remaining between them. The germline CDR1 and CDR2 sequences are KGHSH and LQKENI. The CDR3 loop is CASSPGEAEKLFF. The CDR3 DNA is TGTGCCAGCTCACCAGGGGAGGCGGAAAAACTGTTTTTT.

This sequence joins TRBV6-5 and TRBJ1-5; D remains unclear. The CDR3 runs to 15 residues. Germline loops: CDR1 MNHEY, CDR2 SVGAGI. Trimming took off 6 bases at V and 3 bases at J, with 15 bases between the two ends. Here the CDR3 DNA reads TGTGCCAGCAGCCCCCGGAGGGCTTTCAATCAGCCCCAGCATTTT. It yields the protein CASSPRRAFNQPQHF.

Written as DNA, the CDR3 is TGCGCCAGCAGCCACCCCGGGGGAGGTAACTATGGCTACACCTTC. Protein product: CASSHPGGGNYGYTF. V and J are TRBV4-1 and TRBJ1-2, with D possibly TRBD1 on 5 matching bases. Trimming took off 3 bases at V and 1 base at J, with 12 bases between the two ends. Per the germline V gene, CDR1 is MGHRA and CDR2 is YSYEKL. This CDR3 contains 15 residues.

The CDR3 DNA sequence: TGTGCCAGCACTTGGCGACTGGGGAGCTCCTACGAGCAGTACTTC. Amino acid sequence: CASTWRLGSSYEQYF. The chain has TRBV6-5 and TRBJ2-7; D is perhaps TRBD2 (5 bases). CDR3 length equals 15 residues. The V end was cut by 7 bases, the J end by 0 bases, with 16 bases between. The germline V gene encodes CDR1 MNHEY and CDR2 SVGAGI.

The chain recombines TRBV19 with TRBJ2-3, with a weak D call TRBD2 (6 bases). The CDR3 is made up of 16 amino acids. Trimming took off 5 bases at V and 3 bases at J, with 18 bases between the two ends. CDR1 is LNHDA, CDR2 SQIVND, per germline (reference sequence). The CDR3 DNA reads TGTGCCAGTAGTGCCCTTTCCGCTAGCGCGACAGATACGCAGTATTTT. Translated: CASSALSASATDTQYF. The full variable domain, rest sourced from reference TRBV19 and TRBJ2-3, is DGGITQSPKYLFRKEGQNVTLSCEQNLNHDAMYWYRQDPGQGLRLIYYSQIVNDFQKGDIAEGYSVSREKKESFPLTVTSAQKNPTAFYLCASSALSASATDTQYFGPGTRLTVL.

This chain's CDR3 is CAISESMGGQETQYF. The DNA of the CDR3 is TGTGCCATCAGTGAGTCTATGGGTGGACAAGAGACCCAGTACTTC. The chain carries TRBV10-3 and TRBJ2-5; D call uncertain. Deletions cut 0 bases from V and 2 bases from J, with 10 bases between. The CDR3 has 15 residues. Germline V gene sequence: CDR1 ENHRY, CDR2 SYGVKD.

The chain uses TRBV5-1 and TRBJ2-5, with 7 bases matching TRBD1. The V segment lost 0 bases and the J segment 0 bases; nucleotides outside the gene matches: 5. The CDR3 has 16 amino acids. Germline CDR1 is SGHRS and CDR2 is YFSETQ. For the CDR3, the DNA is TGCGCCAGCAGCTTGGGACAGGGACGGTACCAAGAGACCCAGTACTTC. This codes for CASSLGQGRYQETQYF. The full variable domain, with the rest looked up from reference TRBV5-1 and TRBJ2-5, is KAGVTQTPRYLIKTRGQQVTLSCSPISGHRSVSWYQQTPGQGLQFLFEYFSETQRNKGNFPGRFSGRQFSNSRSEMNVSTLELGDSALYLCASSLGQGRYQETQYFGPGTRLLVL.

The rearrangement uses TRBV5-1 and TRBJ1-6, with 8 positions matching TRBD1. V lost 0 bases to trimming and J lost 7 bases; unmatched junction nucleotides: 6. In germline, CDR1 is SGHRS, CDR2 YFSETQ. There are 16 residues in the CDR3. The CDR3 reads CASSLAQGAGNSPLHF. For the CDR3, the DNA is TGCGCCAGCAGCTTGGCCCAGGGGGCCGGGAATTCACCCCTCCACTTT.

The rearrangement joins TRBV2 to TRBJ1-2, with a tentative D call TRBD1 (5 bases). Between the trimmed V and J ends, which lost 6 bases and 3 bases, there was a span of 11 bases. Germline CDR1 SNHLY, CDR2 FYNNEI. This CDR3 is built from 13 residues. CDR3 loop: CASSPGTDYGYTF. The CDR3 coding sequence is TGTGCCAGCAGCCCCGGGACGGACTATGGCTACACCTTC.

This clone was counted once. The V and J genes are TRBV5-5 and TRBJ1-5, with 8 bases fitting TRBD1. V dropped 3 bases and J dropped 6; count of bases not matched to a gene: 8. This CDR3 has 15 amino acids. Germline CDR1 is SGHKS and CDR2 is YYEKEE (reference sequence). The CDR3 bases are TGTGCCAGCAGCTCAGGACAGGGTGTTGCTCAGCCCCAGCATTTT. It is translated as CASSSGQGVAQPQHF. The variable domain in full, completed from reference TRBV5-5 and TRBJ1-5, reads DAGVTQSPTHLIKTRGQQVTLRCSPISGHKSVSWYQQVLGQGPQFIFQYYEKEERGRGNFPDRFSARQFPNYSSELNVNALLLGDSALYLCASSSGQGVAQPQHFGDGTRLSIL.

The chain employs TRBV19 and TRBJ1-2; 8 nucleotides agree with TRBD1. Looked up from germline, CDR1 is LNHDA and CDR2 is SQIVND (reference sequence). V was pared by 0 bases and J by 3 bases, with 6 bases of the junction left unmatched. The CDR3 has 16 residues. Here the CDR3 reads CASSIDRTGFDYGYTF. CDR3 nucleotides: TGTGCCAGTAGTATAGATCGGACAGGGTTCGACTATGGCTACACCTTC.

The gene calls are TRBV19 and TRBJ2-3; D is undetermined. The length of the CDR3 is 13 residues. V dropped 9 bases and J dropped 5 bases, with 15 bases sitting between them. The germline CDR1 and CDR2 sequences are LNHDA and SQIVND (reference sequence). CDR3 nucleotides: TGTGCCAGCTCCAACGAAGGTTTAGATACGCAGTATTTT. It yields the protein CASSNEGLDTQYF.

The rearrangement uses TRBV6-5 and TRBJ1-1; D ambiguous. With 6 bases removed from V and 4 bases from J, the gap between germline ends came to 6 bases. The length of the CDR3 is 11 residues. Germline assignment: CDR1 MNHEY and CDR2 SVGAGI. This CDR3 is CASRQTTEAFF. CDR3 bases: TGTGCCAGCAGGCAGACCACTGAAGCTTTCTTT.

The gene calls are TRBV19 and TRBJ1-1; D is possibly TRBD1 (6 bases). The V end lost 6 bases, the J end lost 0 bases, and 11 bases lay between the germline ends. CDR3 length: 14 residues. Germline-derived CDR1 and CDR2 are LNHDA and SQIVND (reference sequence). This chain's CDR3 is CASRGAFMNTEAFF. In nucleotides, the CDR3 is TGTGCCAGTAGGGGGGCGTTCATGAACACTGAAGCTTTCTTT.

V gene TRBV7-9 combines with J gene TRBJ2-7; D call uncertain. CDR1 and CDR2 from the germline V gene are SEHNR and FQNEAQ (reference sequence). The V end was cut by 1 base, the J end by 2 bases, with 6 bases between. The CDR3 runs 13 residues. The CDR3 coding sequence is TGTGCCAGCAGCTTAGATACGGCCTACGAGCAGTACTTC. Translated: CASSLDTAYEQYF.

Here the CDR3 reads CASSDPARKETQYF. The CDR3 DNA follows: TGCGCCAGCAGTGATCCGGCGAGGAAAGAGACCCAGTACTTC. The V call is TRBV10-2, the J call TRBJ2-5; D gene unclear. The CDR3 has 14 residues. Deletions cut 3 bases from V and 3 bases from J, with 11 bases between. The germline gives CDR1 WSHSY, CDR2 SAAADI.

The CDR3: CASSGLEAFGNTIYF. Here the CDR3 DNA reads TGTGCCAGCAGCGGCTTGGAGGCGTTTGGAAACACCATATATTTT. V and J are TRBV9 and TRBJ1-3; no clear D. Germline V gene sequence: CDR1 SGDLS, CDR2 YYNGEE. The CDR3 has 15 amino acids. V was shortened by 3 bases and J by 3 bases, with 13 bases between the two germline ends.

The chain is built from TRBV2 and TRBJ1-5; weak D call: TRBD1 (6 bases). Trimming took 6 bases from V and 7 from J, leaving 16 bases between them. The CDR3 is made up of 14 amino acids. Germline values: CDR1 SNHLY, CDR2 FYNNEI. The DNA for the CDR3 is TGTGCCAGCAGCCCCGCGGGGGGCGACCAGCCCCAGCATTTT. Translating it yields CASSPAGGDQPQHF.

This clone was observed a single time. The chain has TRBV6-6 and TRBJ1-3; no firm D call. The CDR3 runs to 14 residues. CDR1 is MNHNY and CDR2 is SVGAGI in the germline V gene (reference sequence). With 7 bases removed from V and 0 bases from J, the gap between germline ends came to 10 bases. The CDR3 protein is CASKPGGSGNTIYF. CDR3 DNA sequence: TGTGCCAGCAAACCTGGAGGCTCTGGAAACACCATATATTTT.